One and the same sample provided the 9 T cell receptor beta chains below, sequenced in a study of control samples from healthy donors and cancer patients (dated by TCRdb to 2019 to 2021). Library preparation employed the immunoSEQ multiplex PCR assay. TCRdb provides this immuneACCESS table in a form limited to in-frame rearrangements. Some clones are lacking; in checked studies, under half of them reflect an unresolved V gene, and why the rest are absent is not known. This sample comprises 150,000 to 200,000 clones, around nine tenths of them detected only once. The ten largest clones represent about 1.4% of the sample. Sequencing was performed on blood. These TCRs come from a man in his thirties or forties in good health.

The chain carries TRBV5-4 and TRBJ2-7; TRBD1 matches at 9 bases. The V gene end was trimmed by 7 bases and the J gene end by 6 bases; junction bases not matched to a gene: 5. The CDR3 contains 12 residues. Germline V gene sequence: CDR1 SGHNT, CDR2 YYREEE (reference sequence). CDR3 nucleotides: TGTGCCAGCGCCCAGGACAGGGGCGAGCAGTACTTC. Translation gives CASAQDRGEQYF.

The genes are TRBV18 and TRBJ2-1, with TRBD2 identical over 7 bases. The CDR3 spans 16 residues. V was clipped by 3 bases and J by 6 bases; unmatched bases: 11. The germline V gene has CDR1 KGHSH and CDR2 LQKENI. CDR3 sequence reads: CASSPGGTRLGNEQFF. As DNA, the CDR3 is TGTGCCAGCTCACCGGGGGGGACTCGTCTCGGCAATGAGCAGTTCTTC.

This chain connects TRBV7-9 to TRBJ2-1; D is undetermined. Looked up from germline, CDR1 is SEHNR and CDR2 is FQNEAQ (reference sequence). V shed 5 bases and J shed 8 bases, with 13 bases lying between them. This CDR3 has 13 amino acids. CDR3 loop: CASSPPFRDEQFF. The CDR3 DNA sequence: TGTGCCAGCAGCCCCCCCTTTAGAGATGAGCAGTTCTTC. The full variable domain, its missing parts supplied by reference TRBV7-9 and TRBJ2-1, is DTGVSQNPRHKITKRGQNVTFRCDPISEHNRLYWYRQTLGQGPEFLTYFQNEAQLEKSRLLSDRFSAERPKGSFSTLEIQRTEQGDSAMYLCASSPPFRDEQFFGPGTRLTVL.

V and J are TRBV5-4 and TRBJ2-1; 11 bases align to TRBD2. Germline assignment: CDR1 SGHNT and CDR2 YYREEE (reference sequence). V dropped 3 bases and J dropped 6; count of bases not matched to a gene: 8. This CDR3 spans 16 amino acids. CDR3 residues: CASSSTLAGGLNEQFF. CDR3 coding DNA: TGTGCCAGCAGCTCTACTCTAGCGGGGGGCCTCAATGAGCAGTTCTTC. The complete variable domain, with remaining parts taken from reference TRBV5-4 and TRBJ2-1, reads ETGVTQSPTHLIKTRGQQVTLRCSSQSGHNTVSWYQQALGQGPQFIFQYYREEENGRGNFPPRFSGLQFPNYSSELNVNALELDDSALYLCASSSTLAGGLNEQFFGPGTRLTVL.

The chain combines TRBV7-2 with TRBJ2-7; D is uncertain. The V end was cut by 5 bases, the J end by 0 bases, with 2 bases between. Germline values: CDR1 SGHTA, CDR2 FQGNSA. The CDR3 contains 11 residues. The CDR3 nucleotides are TGTGCCAGCAGCCTCTCCTACGAGCAGTACTTC. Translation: CASSLSYEQYF.

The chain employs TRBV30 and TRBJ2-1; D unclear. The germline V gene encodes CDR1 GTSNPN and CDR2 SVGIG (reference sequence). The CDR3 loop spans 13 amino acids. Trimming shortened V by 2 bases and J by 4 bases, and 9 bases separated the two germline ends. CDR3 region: CAWSRARYNEQFF. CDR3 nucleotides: TGTGCCTGGAGTCGGGCCCGGTACAATGAGCAGTTCTTC.

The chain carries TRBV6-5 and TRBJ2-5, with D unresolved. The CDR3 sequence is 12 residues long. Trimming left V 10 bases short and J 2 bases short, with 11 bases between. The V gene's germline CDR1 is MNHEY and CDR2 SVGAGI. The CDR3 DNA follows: TGTGCCACTTCCGGGCCGCAAGAGACCCAGTACTTC. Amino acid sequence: CATSGPQETQYF.

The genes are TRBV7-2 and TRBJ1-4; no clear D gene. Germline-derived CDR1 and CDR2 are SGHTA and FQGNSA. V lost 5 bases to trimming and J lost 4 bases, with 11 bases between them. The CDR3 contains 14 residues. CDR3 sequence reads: CASSPSGGNEKLFF. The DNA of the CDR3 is TGTGCCAGCAGCCCCTCCGGTGGTAATGAAAAACTGTTTTTT.

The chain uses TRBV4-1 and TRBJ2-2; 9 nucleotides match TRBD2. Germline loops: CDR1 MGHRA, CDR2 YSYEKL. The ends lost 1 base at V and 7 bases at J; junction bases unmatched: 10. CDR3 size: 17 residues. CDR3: CASSQAIPPREGGELFF. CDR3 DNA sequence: TGCGCCAGCAGCCAAGCGATACCGCCGCGGGAGGGCGGGGAGCTGTTTTTT.